Listed below are T cell receptor beta chains from one sample, sequenced in a study of identical twins. In TCRdb, the 5' RACE reads were re-called with MiXCR into one record per CDR3 protein. This sample carries roughly 710,000 distinct CDR3 sequences, approximately 6% of them seen once, and the ten largest clones take 1.5% to 2%. The material sequenced was naive T cells sorted from blood. These receptors were taken from a man between 18 and 29 years old in good health. Each CDR3 is given without its conserved first and last residue.

V	J	CDR3
TRBV7-6	TRBJ2-5	ASSLVPSSGLQETQY
TRBV29-1	TRBJ2-1	SVGAGLASPEQF
TRBV9	TRBJ2-1	ASSGRTRDNEQF
TRBV20-1	TRBJ1-3	SARGGSGDSGNTIY
TRBV7-9	TRBJ2-1	ASSFWTSGRGDEQF
TRBV5-1	TRBJ2-7	ASSSLTSSGTYEQY
TRBV29-1	TRBJ1-4	SVKGIRTNEKLF
TRBV29-1	TRBJ1-2	SVGDSGYT
TRBV12-3/TRBV12-4	TRBJ1-2	ASSKDSPNYGYT
TRBV20-1	TRBJ2-1	SATGAGVYNEQF
TRBV10-3	TRBJ1-3	AIRPQGPGNTIY
TRBV20-1	TRBJ2-2	SARPKTGTGGGTGELF
TRBV29-1	TRBJ1-1	SVDNRVSEAF
TRBV29-1	TRBJ2-3	SAPRRGTSTDTQY
TRBV12-3/TRBV12-4	TRBJ2-5	ASLTSVGETQY
TRBV5-1	TRBJ2-1	ASSIGGGPDEQF
TRBV19	TRBJ2-1	ASSSQFWNEQF
TRBV27	TRBJ1-6	ASSEQGFYNSPLH
TRBV11-2	TRBJ2-7	ASSSGGGGTYEQY
TRBV6-2/TRBV6-3	TRBJ2-4	ASSYSPPLDIQY
TRBV11-3	TRBJ2-1	ASSGGAGRNEQF
TRBV6-5	TRBJ2-3	ASSLTGTGAQHPTDTQY
TRBV10-1	TRBJ2-5	ASLASGSCQETQY
TRBV20-1	TRBJ2-2	SATLVTGELF
TRBV11-3	TRBJ2-3	ASSSGLAGVVDTQY
TRBV7-9	TRBJ2-7	ASSADGGTYEQY
TRBV27	TRBJ1-2	ASSQQGANYGYT
TRBV6-1	TRBJ2-1	ASSRTGGDEQF
TRBV28	TRBJ2-1	ASSPPSGSSYNEQF
TRBV5-1	TRBJ1-2	ASSLGMGQGSRYT
TRBV7-2	TRBJ2-3	ASSSRLAGGRGDTQY
TRBV27	TRBJ2-1	ASSKLREALEQF
TRBV7-2	TRBJ1-4	ASSSTGATNEKLF
TRBV20-1	TRBJ2-1	SAFSGRSPISSYNEQF
TRBV12-3/TRBV12-4	TRBJ1-4	ASSQDRTNEKLF
TRBV5-1	TRBJ1-4	ASSLGRGTGDEKLF
TRBV5-1	TRBJ2-6	ASSLAHPTGAGANVLT
TRBV5-8	TRBJ2-2	ASRLAGDTGELF
TRBV10-3	TRBJ2-5	AISGPIAGAGETQY
TRBV4-3	TRBJ2-1	ASSQVTSGSGNEQF
TRBV19	TRBJ1-1	ASSIGRITEAF
TRBV4-1	TRBJ2-1	ASSPGQGLRDNEQF
TRBV20-1	TRBJ2-5	SARDHREETQY
TRBV20-1	TRBJ2-7	SARDPDREYEQY
TRBV6-2/TRBV6-3	TRBJ1-5	ASSFDSHQPQH
TRBV12-3/TRBV12-4	TRBJ2-3	ASSLAGGLGDTQY
TRBV25-1	TRBJ2-7	ASSEQRPGGEQY
TRBV24-1	TRBJ2-5	ATSETQGRTNQETQY
TRBV7-2	TRBJ2-7	ASSLVREASYEQY
TRBV7-2	TRBJ2-3	ASSLAIPGTGDADTQY
TRBV24-1	TRBJ2-3	ATSDLGDERSGDTQY